This T cell receptor beta chain was documented in a study of blood T cell repertoires in COVID-19. V was cut by 4 bases and J by 2 bases, with 13 bases left in between. CDR1 is SGDLS, CDR2 YYNGEE, per germline. This CDR3 contains 14 residues. Here immunoSEQ multiplex PCR was the method, and the copy in TCRdb shows in-frame clones only, minus some. In the table there are over 85,000 clones, around 85% of which are singletons. The V gene is TRBV9, the J gene TRBJ2-7; D is ambiguous. This receptor was taken from a human donor in a cohort sampled during active COVID-19. Sequencing was performed on peripheral blood. The chain's CDR3 is CASSPTFQAYEQYF. CDR3 nucleotide sequence: TGTGCCAGCAGCCCTACGTTTCAGGCCTACGAGCAGTACTTC.